This T cell receptor beta chain stems from a study of blood T cell repertoires in COVID-19. At the level of the study: Acute-phase and convalescent COVID-19 samples originated in the United States, Italy and Spain.

This CDR3 is 13 amino acids long. Unmatched junction bases numbered 1, after V lost 4 bases and J lost 3 bases. The germline V gene encodes CDR1 SQVTM and CDR2 ANQGSEA. As processed by the authors: Scientists estimated how many nucleated cells there were by amplifying reference gene primers. The table came from immunoSEQ multiplex PCR; TCRdb's copy has only in-frame clones and leaves some out. That table furnishes V, J and clone size, whereas the DNA furnished D and trimming. Seen here are about 100,000 clones, more than 80% observed once, and the top ten hold 26%. The V gene is TRBV29-1, the J gene TRBJ1-1; 11 nucleotides align to TRBD1. This TCR was sampled from a man aged 55 to 70 with acute or convalescent COVID-19. Sequencing was performed on peripheral blood. CDR3 in DNA: TGCAGCGTTGTGGGACAGGGGGACACTGAAGCTTTCTTT. Residues: CSVVGQGDTEAFF.